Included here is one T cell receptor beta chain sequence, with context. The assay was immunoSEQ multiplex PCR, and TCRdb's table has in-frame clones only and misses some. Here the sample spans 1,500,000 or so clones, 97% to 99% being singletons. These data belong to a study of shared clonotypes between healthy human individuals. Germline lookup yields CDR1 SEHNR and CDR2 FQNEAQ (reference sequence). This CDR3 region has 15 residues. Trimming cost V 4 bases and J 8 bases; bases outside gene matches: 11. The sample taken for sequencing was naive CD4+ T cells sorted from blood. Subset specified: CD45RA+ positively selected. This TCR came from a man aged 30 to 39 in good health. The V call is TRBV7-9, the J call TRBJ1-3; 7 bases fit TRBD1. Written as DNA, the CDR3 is TGTGCCAGCAGCTCTCCGACAGGGTGGGAGGACACCATATATTTT. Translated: CASSSPTGWEDTIYF.